Each of the 29 T cell receptor beta chains below was sequenced from the same sample in a study of OX40 agonist ivuxolimab in advanced cancers. Measured with immunoSEQ multiplex PCR; TCRdb has only the in-frame clones, and not every one. This table holds about 58,000 clones, roughly 83% found once. Sequences were derived from CD4+ or CD8+ T cells sorted from blood, sampled in a trial of the OX40 agonist ivuxolimab. Receptors originate from an adult with an advanced solid tumor such as melanoma, head and neck, liver or kidney cancer.

The chain couples TRBV29-1 to TRBJ2-3, with TRBD2 matching 10 bases. This CDR3 is 14 amino acids long. J was trimmed by 4 bases and V by 2 bases; bases with no gene match: 3. Germline V gene data show CDR1 as SQVTM and CDR2 as ANQGSEA. The CDR3 reads CSVELAGVPDTQYF. CDR3 DNA: TGCAGCGTTGAACTAGCGGGAGTCCCAGATACGCAGTATTTT.

The rearrangement joins TRBV5-5 to TRBJ1-2, with D perhaps TRBD1 (6 bases). This CDR3 has 15 residues. Germline CDR1 is SGHKS and CDR2 is YYEKEE (reference sequence). The germline V and J ends were trimmed by 3 bases and 0 bases, with 12 bases remaining between them. CDR3: CASSSSGQSNYGYTF. CDR3 bases: TGTGCCAGCAGCTCCTCCGGACAGTCTAACTATGGCTACACCTTC.

A word on this clone: A read error may produce the germline difference seen at one junction end. Within the sample, other DNA sequences also encode this same CDR3. This rearrangement joins TRBV14 to TRBJ1-2, with D hard to call. This CDR3 is built from 12 residues. Germline V CDR1 and CDR2: SGHDN, FVKESK. The CDR3 is CASSQDPYGYTF. DNA for the CDR3: TGCGCCAGCAGCCAAGATCCGTATGGCTACACCTTC. Filled out from reference TRBV14 and TRBJ1-2, the complete variable domain reads EAGVTQFPSHSVIEKGQTVTLRCDPISGHDNLYWYRRVMGKEIKFLLHFVKESKQDESGMPNNRFLAERTGGTYSTLKVQPAELEDSGVYFCASSQDPYGYTFGSGTRLTVV.

J is TRBJ1-1 and V is TRBV19, with a tentative D call TRBD1 (5 bases). CDR3 length equals 13 residues. The germline gives CDR1 LNHDA, CDR2 SQIVND (reference sequence). The V end was cut by 4 bases, the J end by 1 base, with 7 bases between. The CDR3 region has the DNA TGTGCCAGTAGTAGGGGGGAGAACACTGAAGCTTTCTTT. Translated: CASSRGENTEAFF.

The chain employs TRBV11-2 and TRBJ1-2; D may be TRBD1 (6 bases). Looked up from germline, CDR1 is SGHAT and CDR2 is FQNNGV. The CDR3 length is 14 residues. V was cut by 2 bases and J by 6 bases, with 13 bases left in between. The CDR3: CASSLSGAGDGYTF. The CDR3 nucleotides are TGTGCCAGCAGCTTATCTGGGGCAGGGGATGGCTACACCTTC.

The V call is TRBV5-8, the J call TRBJ1-5; 11 bases align to TRBD1. The junction had 7 bases not matched to a gene; V was cut back by 4 bases and J by 1 base. The CDR3 consists of 17 residues. Germline CDR1 SGHTS, CDR2 YDEGEE. CDR3 sequence reads: CASSPWDRGDSNQPQHF. The DNA of the CDR3 is TGTGCCAGCAGCCCCTGGGACAGGGGGGACAGCAATCAGCCCCAGCATTTT.

V and J are TRBV6-6 and TRBJ1-3, with D uncertain. CDR1 and CDR2 (germline): MNHNY, SVGAGI (reference sequence). V gave up 4 bases and J gave up 0 bases, with 10 bases separating them. The CDR3 is 15 residues long. Here the CDR3 reads CASSFLEPSGNTIYF. The CDR3 nucleotides are TGTGCCAGCAGTTTCCTAGAGCCCTCTGGAAACACCATATATTTT.

This rearrangement joins TRBV7-2 to TRBJ2-2, with D perhaps matching TRBD2 (6 bases). Germline V gene lookup returns CDR1 SGHTA and CDR2 FQGNSA. V gave up 0 bases and J gave up 2 bases, with 10 bases separating them. The length of the CDR3 is 16 residues. In DNA form, the CDR3 reads TGTGCCAGCAGCTTAGCCGGGACTTACAACACCGGGGAGCTGTTTTTT. Protein product: CASSLAGTYNTGELFF.

The chain carries TRBV10-3 and TRBJ2-5, with a weak D call TRBD1 (6 bases). Germline V lookup: CDR1 ENHRY, CDR2 SYGVKD. The CDR3 contains 14 residues. Between the trimmed V and J ends, which lost 3 bases and 5 bases, there was a span of 13 bases. The CDR3 nucleotides read TGTGCCATCAGTGATCAGGCCCAGGGGGAGACCCAGTACTTC. It is translated as CAISDQAQGETQYF.

This clone was seen only once. The chain couples TRBV18 to TRBJ2-2; TRBD1 matches at 7 bases. There are 15 residues in the CDR3. The germline CDR1 and CDR2 sequences are KGHSH and LQKENI. J lost 0 bases, V lost 3 bases, and 1 base had no gene match. This CDR3 is CASSPGTANTGELFF. CDR3 bases: TGTGCCAGCTCACCTGGGACAGCGAACACCGGGGAGCTGTTTTTT.

V gene TRBV19 combines with J gene TRBJ1-5, with 9 positions matching TRBD1. Germline values: CDR1 LNHDA, CDR2 SQIVND (reference sequence). Trimming took 6 bases from V and 3 from J; bases not matched to a gene: 6. The CDR3 loop spans 15 amino acids. The CDR3 nucleotides are TGTGCCAGTAGGCCCGGGACAGGGTACAATCAGCCCCAGCATTTT. It encodes CASRPGTGYNQPQHF.

The gene calls are TRBV6-5 and TRBJ2-1; TRBD2 is a possible D gene (5 bases). Germline values: CDR1 MNHEY, CDR2 SVGAGI. This CDR3 contains 13 residues. V was clipped by 2 bases and J by 8 bases, with 10 bases between them. For the CDR3, the DNA is TGTGCCAGCAGTTACGAAGGGAGAGATGAGCAGTTCTTC. It is translated as CASSYEGRDEQFF.

V and J are TRBV6-1 and TRBJ2-5; TRBD1 might be the D (7 bases). The DNA matches TRBJ2-7 better at its end, which makes the J call doubtful. Germline-derived CDR1 and CDR2 are MNHNS and SASEGT. CDR3 length: 15 residues. The CDR3 here is CASRAGQLIIYEQYF. As DNA, the CDR3 is TGTGCCAGCAGGGCGGGACAGTTGATTATCTACGAGCAGTACTTC.

This clone was seen just once. The chain has TRBV4-2 and TRBJ2-5; the match to TRBD2 covers 7 bases. V gave up 6 bases and J gave up 3 bases; unmatched junction bases: 13. The germline gives CDR1 LGHNA, CDR2 YNFKEQ. The CDR3 spans 16 residues. The CDR3 DNA sequence: TGTGCCAGCAGTCTAAACCTTGGGGGGACTAAAGAGACCCAGTACTTC. Translating gives CASSLNLGGTKETQYF.

This chain links TRBV18 with TRBJ1-2, with TRBD1 matching 7 bases. The CDR3 is made up of 16 amino acids. From germline, CDR1 is KGHSH and CDR2 LQKENI. Trimming cost V 8 bases and J 0 bases; bases outside gene matches: 12. The CDR3 protein is CASATRTGATNYGYTF. Here the CDR3 DNA reads TGTGCCAGCGCAACGCGGACAGGAGCTACTAACTATGGCTACACCTTC.

The rearrangement uses TRBV6-1 and TRBJ2-1, with TRBD2 matching over 9 bases. The germline V gene has CDR1 MNHNS and CDR2 SASEGT. Germline trimming cut 3 bases from V and 6 bases from J; bases unmatched to any gene: 9. The CDR3 has 16 residues. The CDR3, as DNA: TGTGCCAGCAGTGATTATAGCGGGGGAGGAATCAATGAGCAGTTCTTC. Its protein product is CASSDYSGGGINEQFF.

This chain connects TRBV2 to TRBJ2-5; no firm D call. V was clipped by 4 bases and J by 7 bases, with 10 bases between them. This CDR3 has 12 residues. The germline V gene has CDR1 SNHLY and CDR2 FYNNEI. CDR3 in DNA: TGTGCCAGCAGTGCGGTTCTGGGGACCCAGTACTTC. Its translation is CASSAVLGTQYF.

CDR3 coding DNA: TGTGCCAGTAGGAGAATGACAGAAATAAACACTGAAGCTTTCTTT. It translates to CASRRMTEINTEAFF. The chain is built from TRBV19 and TRBJ1-1, with TRBD1 as a possible D gene (5 bases). Trimming took off 6 bases at V and 2 bases at J, with 16 bases between the two ends. This CDR3 is 15 amino acids long. Per germline, CDR1 LNHDA and CDR2 SQIVND (reference sequence).

The rearrangement joins TRBV20-1 to TRBJ2-5; D ambiguous. Germline V CDR1 and CDR2: DFQATT, SNEGSKA (reference sequence). The CDR3 has 11 amino acids. V lost 5 bases and J lost 4, with 8 bases in between. The CDR3 loop reads CSAQVRETQYF. The CDR3 DNA sequence: TGCAGTGCTCAAGTTCGAGAGACCCAGTACTTC.

This chain links TRBV6-1 with TRBJ2-7; 11 bases are a match to TRBD2. Looked up from germline, CDR1 is MNHNS and CDR2 is SASEGT. CDR3 length equals 16 residues. The trim removed 4 bases at V and 2 bases at J, leaving 7 bases unmatched. CDR3 DNA sequence: TGTGCCAGCAGTGTGGTTAGCGGGAGGGGGCCCTACGAGCAGTACTTC. Amino acid sequence: CASSVVSGRGPYEQYF.

This clone was found a few times. The chain employs TRBV5-4 and TRBJ2-2; D is uncertain. Germline V gives CDR1 SGHNT, CDR2 YYREEE (reference sequence). CDR3 size: 16 residues. V lost 6 bases to trimming and J lost 4 bases, with 19 bases between them. The CDR3 coding sequence is TGTGCCAGCAACCCCCTGGGCCCGAGGAGCACCGGGGAGCTGTTTTTT. It encodes CASNPLGPRSTGELFF.

This chain uses TRBV5-6 with TRBJ2-7; 8 bases line up with TRBD1. The CDR3 totals 14 residues. V lost 4 bases, J lost 4 bases, and 7 bases stayed unmatched. CDR1 SGHDT and CDR2 YYEEEE come from the germline V gene. CDR3 loop: CASSTGQGFYEQYF. The CDR3 nucleotides are TGTGCCAGCAGCACCGGACAGGGTTTTTACGAGCAGTACTTC.

The V gene is TRBV10-3, the J gene TRBJ2-1; TRBD1 might be the D (6 bases). The CDR3 is 15 amino acids. Looked up from germline, CDR1 is ENHRY and CDR2 is SYGVKD. Trimming removed 5 bases at V and 1 base at J, with 12 bases between. The CDR3 protein is CAISRTADSYNEQFF. The CDR3 coding sequence is TGTGCCATCAGTCGGACAGCCGATTCCTACAATGAGCAGTTCTTC.

The CDR3 loop reads CASSSAREQYF. CDR3 sequence (DNA): TGCGCCAGCAGCTCCGCGAGGGAGCAGTACTTC. The chain has TRBV5-1 and TRBJ2-7; D unclear. V was clipped by 3 bases and J by 7 bases, with 8 bases between them. The CDR3 length is 11 residues. CDR1 SGHRS and CDR2 YFSETQ come from the germline V gene. The variable domain in full, with the rest retrieved from reference TRBV5-1 and TRBJ2-7, is KAGVTQTPRYLIKTRGQQVTLSCSPISGHRSVSWYQQTPGQGLQFLFEYFSETQRNKGNFPGRFSGRQFSNSRSEMNVSTLELGDSALYLCASSSAREQYFGPGTRLTVT.

V usage is TRBV9 and J usage is TRBJ1-5; tentatively, D is TRBD1 (5 bases). The germline V gene has CDR1 SGDLS and CDR2 YYNGEE. The germline V and J ends were trimmed by 3 bases and 1 base, with 11 bases remaining between them. The CDR3 has 15 amino acids. The CDR3 loop reads CASSAWGGSNQPQHF. The CDR3 nucleotides read TGTGCCAGCAGCGCCTGGGGCGGAAGCAATCAGCCCCAGCATTTT.

Here the CDR3 reads CASSSAQGPETQYF. The DNA for the CDR3 is TGCGCCAGCAGCTCGGCGCAGGGACCGGAGACCCAGTACTTC. The gene calls are TRBV5-1 and TRBJ2-5; D may correspond to TRBD1 or TRBD2 (5 bases each). V shed 3 bases and J shed 5 bases, with 14 bases lying between them. Germline CDR1 reads SGHRS; CDR2 reads YFSETQ. The CDR3 has 14 residues.

The chain is built from TRBV7-9 and TRBJ2-2; D is ambiguous. CDR3 length equals 16 residues. Trimming took 5 bases from V and 5 from J, leaving 18 bases between them. Germline CDR1 reads SEHNR; CDR2 reads FQNEAQ (reference sequence). The DNA of the CDR3 is TGTGCCAGCAGCCCACGGCTTAGGGTTGGAACCGGGGAGCTGTTTTTT. Residues: CASSPRLRVGTGELFF.

The chain links TRBV18 to TRBJ2-1; a possible D gene is TRBD2 (5 bases). CDR3 length: 15 amino acids. Germline V gene sequence: CDR1 KGHSH, CDR2 LQKENI. V was trimmed by 3 bases and J by 0 bases, leaving 9 bases between them. The CDR3 reads CASSPVGDSYNEQFF. CDR3 in DNA: TGTGCCAGCTCACCCGTCGGGGACTCCTACAATGAGCAGTTCTTC.

The chain carries TRBV11-3 and TRBJ2-7; D could derive from TRBD1 or TRBD2 (5 bases each). V gave up 1 base and J gave up 1 base, with 11 bases separating them. The germline gives CDR1 SGHNT, CDR2 YENEEA. The CDR3 sequence is 15 residues long. The CDR3 DNA reads as TGTGCCAGCAGCTTAGGAGGGGCGCGATCCTACGAGCAGTACTTC. Encoded protein: CASSLGGARSYEQYF.